The 4 T cell receptor beta chains below come from one sample, sequenced in a study of OX40 agonist ivuxolimab in advanced cancers. Receptors were amplified or captured by the immunoSEQ multiplex PCR assay. The source is immuneACCESS, and TCRdb retained only in-frame sequences with V and J called. Part of the clones is not carried over; for the studies checked, unresolved V genes explain less than half of this, and the remainder is unexplained. The table for this sample lists around 30,000 clones; 80% to 95% of them were counted only once. 4% to 5% of the sample rests with the top ten. The specimen comprised CD4+ or CD8+ T cells sorted from blood, sampled in a trial of the OX40 agonist ivuxolimab. The receptors were sampled from an adult with an advanced solid tumor such as melanoma, head and neck, liver or kidney cancer.

The chain joins TRBV7-2 to TRBJ2-5, with 8 bases lining up with TRBD2. Per the germline V gene, CDR1 is SGHTA and CDR2 is FQGNSA. The length of the CDR3 is 15 residues. Trimming removed 5 bases from V and 2 bases from J; junction bases left unmatched: 7. The CDR3, as DNA: TGTGCCAGCAGCAATTCACTAGCGGTACAAGAGACCCAGTACTTC. This encodes CASSNSLAVQETQYF.

The V call is TRBV6-5, the J call TRBJ1-6; 7 bases match TRBD1. With 7 bases clipped from V and 10 bases from J, the junction kept 10 bases outside the gene matches. Germline V gene sequence: CDR1 MNHEY, CDR2 SVGAGI. There are 14 residues in the CDR3. CDR3 loop: CASNRVTGSSPLHF. DNA of the CDR3: TGTGCCAGCAATAGGGTGACAGGGTCCTCACCCCTCCACTTT.

The chain couples TRBV2 to TRBJ1-2; D gene ambiguous. The CDR3 consists of 15 residues. The V end lost 2 bases, the J end lost 3 bases, and 13 bases lay between the germline ends. CDR1 and CDR2 (germline): SNHLY, FYNNEI. The CDR3 DNA reads TGTGCCAGCAGTGAATCCGGGTTGAGGGACTATGGCTACACCTTC. This gives the protein CASSESGLRDYGYTF.

CDR3 protein: CATSSDSINYGYTF. The CDR3 bases are TGTGCCACCAGCAGCGACAGTATAAACTATGGCTACACCTTC. The chain joins TRBV15 to TRBJ1-2; D possibly corresponds to TRBD1 (5 bases). Trimming left V 3 bases short and J 2 bases short, with 10 bases between. CDR1 and CDR2 from the germline V gene are LNHNV and YYDKDF (reference sequence). The CDR3 is 14 amino acids.